The next 14 T cell receptor beta chains were all read from a single sample in a study of shared clonotypes between healthy human individuals. Sequenced by immunoSEQ multiplex PCR; TCRdb stores in-frame clones only, minus some. The sample holds roughly 1,100,000 clones; 60% to 80% are singletons and the top ten take around 1.4%. The sample consisted of memory CD4+ T cells sorted from blood. The subset denotes: CD45RA-negative fraction. The receptor source for this set is a man in his late teens or twenties in good health.

In this sample, this clone turned up many times. V is TRBV28 and J is TRBJ2-7; 8 bases fit TRBD1. This CDR3 contains 15 residues. The germline gives CDR1 MDHEN, CDR2 SYDVKM. The junction had 7 bases not matched to a gene; V was cut back by 1 base and J by 5 bases. The CDR3 region has the DNA TGTGCCAGCAGTTTATTCAGGACAGGGCAGGACGAGCAGTACTTC. It codes for CASSLFRTGQDEQYF.

Only one count was recorded for this clone. The chain links TRBV30 to TRBJ2-5, with D possibly called TRBD1 or TRBD2 (5 bases each). The CDR3 extends over 13 amino acids. CDR1 is GTSNPN and CDR2 is SVGIG in the germline V gene (reference sequence). V was cut by 3 bases and J by 0 bases, with 8 bases left in between. The CDR3 DNA reads TGTGCCTGGAGCGGGGCCCACCAAGAGACCCAGTACTTC. It codes for CAWSGAHQETQYF.

This clone was picked up a small number of times. The chain is built from TRBV28 and TRBJ2-3; 7 nucleotides line up with TRBD1. This CDR3 has 17 residues. The V gene's germline CDR1 is MDHEN and CDR2 SYDVKM. Trimming took 6 bases from V and 2 from J; bases not matched to a gene: 14. The CDR3 DNA reads as TGTGCCAGCAGCGGGGCCCATACAGGGGCTAACACAGATACGCAGTATTTT. It encodes CASSGAHTGANTDTQYF.

This chain connects TRBV14 to TRBJ2-5; 9 bases match TRBD1. The closer fit of TRBJ2-7 to the DNA end suggests the J call may be wrong. There are 15 residues in the CDR3. Germline-derived CDR1 and CDR2 are SGHDN and FVKESK. CDR3 in amino acids: CASSRTGAPAYEQYF. CDR3 in DNA: TGTGCCAGCAGCCGGACAGGGGCGCCTGCCTACGAGCAGTACTTC.

V usage is TRBV4-1 and J usage is TRBJ2-2; D gene uncertain. The length of the CDR3 is 15 residues. V dropped 4 bases and J dropped 4 bases, with 13 bases sitting between them. Looked up from germline, CDR1 is MGHRA and CDR2 is YSYEKL. The CDR3 protein is CASSPGLRGTGELFF. CDR3 DNA sequence: TGCGCCAGCAGCCCGGGCCTCAGAGGCACCGGGGAGCTGTTTTTT.

For the CDR3, the DNA is TGTGCCAGCAGCTTCACAGTTACTAACTATGGCTACACCTTC. Its protein product is CASSFTVTNYGYTF. The rearrangement joins TRBV7-2 to TRBJ1-2, with no clear D. The ends were cut back, 3 bases at V and 0 bases at J, with 8 bases in the middle. Germline values: CDR1 SGHTA, CDR2 FQGNSA. CDR3 length: 14 residues.

The rearrangement links TRBV7-3 to TRBJ2-5; D is unclear. Trimming left V 1 base short and J 7 bases short, with 10 bases between. The CDR3 loop spans 13 amino acids. In germline, CDR1 is SGHTA, CDR2 FQGTGA. The CDR3 DNA sequence: TGTGCCAGCAGCTTAAACGCCTTGGGGACCCAGTACTTC. This codes for CASSLNALGTQYF.

This chain uses TRBV5-1 with TRBJ2-7, with unresolved D. V was cut by 4 bases and J by 5 bases, with 10 bases left in between. Looked up from germline, CDR1 is SGHRS and CDR2 is YFSETQ. This CDR3 contains 12 residues. The chain's CDR3 is CASSPDRHEQYF. Written as DNA, the CDR3 is TGCGCCAGCAGCCCGGACCGTCACGAGCAGTACTTC.

The rearrangement uses TRBV7-8 and TRBJ2-1; D remains ambiguous. Germline V gene lookup returns CDR1 SGHVS and CDR2 FQNEAQ. The CDR3 sequence is 12 residues long. Trimming shortened V by 3 bases and J by 6 bases, and 6 bases separated the two germline ends. In nucleotides, the CDR3 is TGTGCCAGCAGCTTGAATACCAATGAGCAGTTCTTC. Protein product: CASSLNTNEQFF.

The chain links TRBV4-1 to TRBJ2-5; 12 nucleotides agree with TRBD2. CDR1 MGHRA and CDR2 YSYEKL come from the germline V gene. The CDR3 totals 19 residues. V lost 1 base and J lost 0; bases outside the gene matches: 9. CDR3: CASSQGRTSGTRYQETQYF. The CDR3 DNA reads as TGCGCCAGCAGCCAAGGGAGGACTAGCGGGACCCGGTACCAAGAGACCCAGTACTTC.

Points on this clone: One end of the junction does not line up with germline, which may come from a read error. J is TRBJ2-1 and V is TRBV30, with unresolved D. This CDR3 region has 11 residues. The germline V gene encodes CDR1 GTSNPN and CDR2 SVGIG (reference sequence). The DNA of the CDR3 is TGTGCCTGGCGGCTGACCCCGGGCCTCATCTTC. Protein product: CAWRLTPGLIF. Combining the CDR3 with reference TRBV30 and TRBJ2-1 gives the whole variable domain SQTIHQWPATLVQPVGSPLSLECTVEGTSNPNLYWYRQAAGRGLQLLFYSVGIGQISSEVPQNLSASRPQDRQFILSSKKLLLSDSGFYLCAWRLTPGLIFGPGTRLTVL.

Concerning this clone: Other DNA sequences in this sample translate to the same CDR3. The chain links TRBV20-1 to TRBJ1-1, with D possibly matching TRBD1 (5 bases). V was cut by 1 base and J by 5 bases, with 5 bases left in between. There are 11 residues in the CDR3. Germline values: CDR1 DFQATT, CDR2 SNEGSKA (reference sequence). The CDR3 spells CSARGGTEAFF. CDR3 nucleotide sequence: TGCAGTGCTAGAGGGGGGACTGAAGCTTTCTTT.

The chain combines TRBV29-1 with TRBJ2-3; D remains ambiguous. Germline assignment: CDR1 SQVTM and CDR2 ANQGSEA. Trimming removed 1 base at V and 6 bases at J, with 11 bases between. This CDR3 contains 13 residues. In DNA form, the CDR3 reads TGCAGCGTTGAAGTAGCATCTCGGGATACGCAGTATTTT. Its translation is CSVEVASRDTQYF.

V gene TRBV7-2 combines with J gene TRBJ2-3; maybe TRBD1 (6 bases). The V end was cut by 4 bases, the J end by 2 bases, with 13 bases between. The CDR3 spans 15 residues. Germline loops: CDR1 SGHTA, CDR2 FQGNSA. In nucleotides, the CDR3 is TGTGCCAGCAGCTCCGGGCAGGGGCACACAGATACGCAGTATTTT. The encoded protein is CASSSGQGHTDTQYF.